A selection of T cell receptor beta chains follows, all from one sample in a study of control samples from healthy donors and cancer patients. The protocol was immunoSEQ multiplex PCR, while the TCRdb copy is restricted to in-frame clones and leaves out a portion. The sample has 120,000 to 150,000 clones; 93% are singletons. The sample was blood. The receptors were gathered from a man between 18 and 35 years old in good health. The CDR3 runs from the conserved cysteine through the conserved F or W. Each record gives: D gene, J gene, clone size, V gene, CDR3 protein, CDR3 DNA. The D gene is left open where the match is weak. Only some rows state a clone size, as once, few, many or a class for expanded clones.

>TRBD1|TRBJ1-5|NA|TRBV5-6
CASSLRDRAYQPQHF
TGTGCCAGCAGCTTGCGGGACAGGGCATATCAGCCCCAGCATTTT
>NA|TRBJ1-1|NA|TRBV11-2
CASSFIASEAFF
TGTGCCAGCAGCTTTATCGCCTCTGAAGCTTTCTTT
>NA|TRBJ2-2|NA|TRBV7-9
CAGSSSGHTGELFF
TGTGCCGGTTCATCTTCCGGCCACACCGGGGAGCTGTTTTTT
>TRBD2|TRBJ2-2|NA|TRBV7-9
CASSWTGTSGSPVTGELFF
TGTGCCAGCAGCTGGACCGGGACTAGCGGGAGTCCGGTCACCGGGGAGCTGTTTTTT
>NA|TRBJ1-2|NA|TRBV19
CASSTDRNGDYGYTF
TGTGCCAGTAGTACGGACAGAAATGGGGACTATGGCTACACCTTC
>NA|TRBJ1-5|NA|TRBV6-2/TRBV6-3
CASSYLQQGPQPQHF
TGTGCCAGCAGTTACCTCCAACAGGGACCACAGCCCCAGCATTTT
>TRBD2|TRBJ2-7|once|TRBV7-2
CASSRSGGDYEQYF
TGTGCCAGCAGTCGCTCGGGGGGAGACTACGAGCAGTACTTC
>NA|TRBJ1-1|NA|TRBV5-1
CASSFRRLEAEAFF
TGCGCCAGCAGCTTTAGGAGACTAGAGGCTGAAGCTTTCTTT
>NA|TRBJ1-1|NA|TRBV27
CASSLSPIGREAFF
TGTGCCAGCAGTTTATCCCCAATTGGCCGTGAAGCTTTCTTT
>NA|TRBJ1-4|NA|TRBV28
CASSQELHGTNEKLFF
TGTGCCAGCAGTCAAGAGCTCCATGGAACTAATGAAAAACTGTTTTTT
>NA|TRBJ1-4|once|TRBV6-5
CASSYERATNEKLFF
TGTGCCAGCAGTTACGAGCGTGCAACTAATGAAAAACTGTTTTTT
>NA|TRBJ1-1|NA|TRBV19
CASTSRGALAFF
TGTGCCAGTACCTCTCGGGGGGCGCTGGCTTTCTTT
>NA|TRBJ1-1|NA|TRBV15
CATSRDLSPEAFF
TGTGCCACCAGCAGAGATTTATCGCCTGAAGCTTTCTTT
>NA|TRBJ1-1|NA|TRBV13
CASSAGTTEAFF
TGTGCCAGCTCGGCGGGGACCACTGAAGCTTTCTTT
>NA|TRBJ2-5|NA|TRBV12-5
CASGLYQETQYF
TGTGCTAGTGGTTTGTACCAAGAGACCCAGTACTTC
>TRBD1|TRBJ1-1|NA|TRBV7-9
CASSLPRGPAEAFF
TGTGCCAGCAGCTTACCCAGGGGGCCCGCTGAAGCTTTCTTT
>NA|TRBJ1-2|NA|TRBV2
CASAAGRSYGYTF
TGTGCCAGCGCCGCGGGACGGAGCTATGGCTACACCTTC
>TRBD2|TRBJ2-7|once|TRBV5-1
CASSLRGGAGYEQYF
TGCGCCAGCAGCCTTCGCGGGGGGGCTGGGTACGAGCAGTACTTC
>NA|TRBJ1-6|NA|TRBV10-3
CAISESLGSGPRSPLHF
TGTGCCATCAGTGAGTCCCTCGGCAGTGGCCCGCGGTCACCCCTCCACTTT
>NA|TRBJ1-2|NA|TRBV28
CASTPRDYGYTF
TGTGCCAGCACCCCACGGGATTATGGCTACACCTTC
>NA|TRBJ2-7|NA|TRBV5-1
CASSLRQRTPTYEQYF
TGCGCCAGCAGCTTAAGACAGCGGACACCCACCTACGAGCAGTACTTC
>NA|TRBJ1-1|NA|TRBV5-1
CASSLVQPPTEAFF
TGCGCCAGCAGCTTGGTACAACCGCCCACTGAAGCTTTCTTT
>NA|TRBJ1-1|NA|TRBV12-3/TRBV12-4
CASSRIYATEAFF
TGTGCCAGCAGCCGAATATACGCCACTGAAGCTTTCTTT
>NA|TRBJ2-3|NA|TRBV5-6
CASSELGTATITDTQYF
TGTGCCAGCAGCGAACTCGGGACGGCTACTATCACAGATACGCAGTATTTT
>TRBD1|TRBJ2-2|NA|TRBV7-9
CASSNGQGRYTGELFF
TGTGCCAGCAGCAACGGACAGGGTCGGTACACCGGGGAGCTGTTTTTT
>NA|TRBJ2-7|NA|TRBV28
CASSQQGYEQYF
TGTGCCAGCAGCCAACAGGGTTACGAGCAGTACTTC
>NA|TRBJ1-6|NA|TRBV30
CAWSVPGNSPLHF
TGTGCCTGGAGTGTACCCGGGAATTCACCCCTCCACTTT
>TRBD1|TRBJ1-6|NA|TRBV3-1/TRBV3-2
CASNTQGVGSPLHF
TGTGCCAGTAACACACAGGGGGTCGGGTCACCCCTCCACTTT
>NA|TRBJ1-1|NA|TRBV27
CASSLGGPTEAFF
TGTGCCAGCAGTTTGGGGGGTCCGACTGAAGCTTTCTTT
>TRBD1|TRBJ2-4|NA|TRBV7-8
CASSSMTGVDNIQYF
TGTGCCAGCAGCTCAATGACAGGGGTCGACAACATTCAGTACTTC
>TRBD1|TRBJ1-6|NA|TRBV18
CASSSTGGAGNSPLHF
TGTGCCAGCTCTTCGACAGGGGGGGCTGGGAATTCACCCCTCCACTTT